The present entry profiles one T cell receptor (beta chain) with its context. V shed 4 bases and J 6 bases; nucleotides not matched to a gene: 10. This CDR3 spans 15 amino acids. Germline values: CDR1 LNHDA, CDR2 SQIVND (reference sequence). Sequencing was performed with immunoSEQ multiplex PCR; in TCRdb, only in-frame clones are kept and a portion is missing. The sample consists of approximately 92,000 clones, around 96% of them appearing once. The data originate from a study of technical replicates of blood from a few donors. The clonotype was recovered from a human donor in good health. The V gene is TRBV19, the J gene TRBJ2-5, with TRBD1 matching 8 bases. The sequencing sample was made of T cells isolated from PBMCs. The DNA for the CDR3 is TGTGCCAGTAGTACCGAAGGACAGGGAAAACAGACCCAGTACTTC. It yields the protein CASSTEGQGKQTQYF.